These 2 T cell receptor beta chains were all obtained from the same sample, sequenced in a study of T cells in Graves' hyperthyroidism and ophthalmopathy (dated by TCRdb to the late 2010s). The receptor library was made with multiplex PCR. TCRdb lists the instrument as Illumina HiSeq 2000. The TCR beta CDR3 regions were amplified from the RNA transcripts. For the first round of RT-PCR on the TCR CDR3, the HTBI primer set was used together with the Qiagen OneStep RT-PCR kit. TCRdb applied fastp at Q25 and MiXCR to the public reads, then kept only in-frame beta chains. Entries are consolidated by CDR3 protein sequence, retaining the most common genes and DNA. The table for this sample lists under 350,000 distinct CDR3 sequences; around a sixth of them were counted only once. The ten largest account for under 55% of the sample. Specimen: blood. The receptors originated from a woman between 45 and 60 years old with Graves' hyperthyroidism.

This chain connects TRBV14 to TRBJ1-1, with D maybe TRBD1 (5 bases). Germline-derived CDR1 and CDR2 are SGHDN and FVKESK. Trimming pared 4 bases from V and 4 bases from J, leaving 16 bases between. This CDR3 is built from 15 residues. The CDR3 protein is CASSLEAGPITEAFF. The DNA of the CDR3 is TGTGCCAGCAGCCTCGAAGCAGGGCCTATCACTGAAGCTTTCTTT.

This chain connects TRBV28 to TRBJ1-2; no reliable D call. CDR1 is MDHEN, CDR2 SYDVKM, per germline. Trimming stripped 5 bases from V and 6 bases from J, with 13 bases between. The CDR3 extends over 13 amino acids. This CDR3 reads CASSENGGDGYTF. The CDR3, as DNA: TGTGCCAGCAGTGAGAATGGCGGAGATGGCTACACCTTC.